A selection of T cell receptor beta chains follows, all from one sample in a study of cytomegalovirus exposure and HLA in healthy donors. Repertoires were generated with immunoSEQ multiplex PCR, while TCRdb's copy carries only in-frame clones and drops some. The sample includes some 180,000 clones, approximately 85% of them seen just once. Sequences were obtained from PBMCs. The origin of the receptors is a woman aged 45-59 years in good health and CMV-seronegative. The CDR3 runs from the conserved cysteine through the conserved F or W.

v_call,j_call,cdr3_aa
TRBV2,TRBJ1-1,CTPKATGGKDTEAFF
TRBV5-6,TRBJ2-3,CASSLSGVGADTQYF
TRBV18,TRBJ2-7,CASSFTGGIYEQYF
TRBV6-1,TRBJ1-5,CASRAGLLEAQHF
TRBV4-3,TRBJ2-7,CASSQDRGSGRYEQYF
TRBV18,TRBJ2-1,CASSPHRDYNEQFF
TRBV6-5,TRBJ2-1,CASSGGVDEQFF
TRBV27,TRBJ2-3,CASSTRLAGVVDTQYF
TRBV7-8,TRBJ2-3,CASSLGGLRDTQYF
TRBV5-1,TRBJ2-1,CASSSLSTPYNEQFF
TRBV4-1,TRBJ1-2,CASSLSETRANYGYTF
TRBV27,TRBJ1-2,CASSLYRTGINYGYTF
TRBV19,TRBJ2-7,CASSIETGYEQYF
TRBV11-2,TRBJ2-2,CASRLAGPNTGELFF
TRBV7-3,TRBJ2-2,CASSLLAGGMNTGELFF
TRBV21-1,TRBJ2-7,CRSPGVAAYEQYF
TRBV6-5,TRBJ1-3,CASKWSGSGNTIYF
TRBV28,TRBJ2-3,CASSLGGSGSGDTQYF
TRBV4-1,TRBJ2-7,CASSQGTGAFYEQYF
TRBV5-1,TRBJ2-7,CASKLGLDSAYEQYF
TRBV7-9,TRBJ1-4,CASSLSPTNEKLFF
TRBV5-1,TRBJ2-7,CASSRTQREQYF
TRBV11-2,TRBJ2-3,CASSLVGGRGYTDTQYF
TRBV19,TRBJ1-5,CASSMNRASNQPQHF
TRBV5-1,TRBJ2-3,CASEGQHTDTQYF
TRBV2,TRBJ1-3,CASSDSRNTIYF
TRBV6-5,TRBJ1-1,CASRYDRGNTEAFF
TRBV6-6,TRBJ2-4,CASSYSSGQVNIQYF
TRBV7-9,TRBJ1-1,CASSMEYGLNTEAFF
TRBV28,TRBJ1-2,CASSRTGYGYTF
TRBV2,TRBJ2-3,CASSEGTGFSTDTQYF
TRBV5-1,TRBJ2-7,CASSLHSSGRAEYEQYF
TRBV28,TRBJ1-3,CASIKEGWAGNTIYF
TRBV6-1,TRBJ2-7,CAGGGQGDSYEQYF
TRBV12-5,TRBJ1-1,CASAFDRNTEAFF
TRBV5-1,TRBJ2-7,CASSSTSGYEQYF
TRBV14,TRBJ2-7,CASSQVGFSSYEQYF
TRBV7-3,TRBJ1-6,CASSLSGGGSPLHF
TRBV19,TRBJ2-1,CASSIDGTRSREQFF
TRBV10-1,TRBJ1-1,CASSTTGTGGRYTEAFF
TRBV19,TRBJ2-4,CASKPTGAAVDIQYF
TRBV27,TRBJ2-7,CASSRSGAWVTYEQYF
TRBV11-2,TRBJ2-7,CASSQGRGGVYEQYF
TRBV5-1,TRBJ2-7,CASSLVSGSSYEQYF
TRBV28,TRBJ2-2,CASSFGTGNTGELFF
TRBV6-5,TRBJ1-2,CASSYRSAGDRGYTF
TRBV6-4,TRBJ2-7,CASSDPLQAHRYEQYF
TRBV10-2,TRBJ2-7,CASSETGGGEQYF
TRBV5-1,TRBJ1-6,CASSLTGGNSPLHF
TRBV7-2,TRBJ1-6,CASSPDRGNSPLHF
TRBV9,TRBJ1-1,CASGTGQPNTEAFF
TRBV7-6,TRBJ1-1,CASSLNRGTEAFF